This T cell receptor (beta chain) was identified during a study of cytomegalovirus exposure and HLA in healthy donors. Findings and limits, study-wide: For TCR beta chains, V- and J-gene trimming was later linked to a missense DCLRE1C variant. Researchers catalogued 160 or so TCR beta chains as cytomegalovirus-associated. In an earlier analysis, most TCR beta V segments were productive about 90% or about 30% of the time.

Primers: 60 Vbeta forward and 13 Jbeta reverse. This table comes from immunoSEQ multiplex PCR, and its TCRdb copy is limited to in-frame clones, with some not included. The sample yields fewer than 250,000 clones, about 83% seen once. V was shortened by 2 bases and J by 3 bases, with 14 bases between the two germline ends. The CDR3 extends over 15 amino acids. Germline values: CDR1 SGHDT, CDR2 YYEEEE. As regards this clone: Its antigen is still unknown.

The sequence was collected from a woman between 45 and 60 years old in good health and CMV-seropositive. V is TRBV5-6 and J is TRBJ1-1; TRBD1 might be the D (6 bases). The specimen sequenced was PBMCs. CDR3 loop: CASSFLQGFDTEAFF. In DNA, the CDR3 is TGTGCCAGCAGCTTTCTCCAGGGGTTTGACACTGAAGCTTTCTTT.